This section outlines one T cell receptor beta chain sequence together with its context. Its antigen is unknown. Included were adult ileal or ileocolonic Crohn's patients indicated for ileocolonic resection. The CDR3 has 16 residues. In germline, CDR1 is SGHNT, CDR2 YYREEE (reference sequence). The V end lost 2 bases, the J end lost 2 bases, and 17 bases lay between the germline ends. The sample belongs to a study of T cell repertoires in ileal Crohn's disease. Overall study results and limits: High-frequency clones were more common in sorted CD8 than CD4 cells. Clonal expansions were more frequent in active smokers than non-smokers at surgery.

Clones were read by immunoSEQ multiplex PCR, and TCRdb kept only the in-frame ones, dropping some. The repertoire holds over 9,000 clones, over 65% seen once, with about 25% in the top ten. The receptor was derived from an adult with Crohn's disease. V is TRBV5-4 and J is TRBJ2-7; the D gene is possibly TRBD2 (7 bases). The sequenced material came from ileal tissue. The CDR3 DNA reads TGTGCCAGCAGCTTTGGGGGGGCGGGAGCGGCCTACGAGCAGTACTTC. It yields the protein CASSFGGAGAAYEQYF.